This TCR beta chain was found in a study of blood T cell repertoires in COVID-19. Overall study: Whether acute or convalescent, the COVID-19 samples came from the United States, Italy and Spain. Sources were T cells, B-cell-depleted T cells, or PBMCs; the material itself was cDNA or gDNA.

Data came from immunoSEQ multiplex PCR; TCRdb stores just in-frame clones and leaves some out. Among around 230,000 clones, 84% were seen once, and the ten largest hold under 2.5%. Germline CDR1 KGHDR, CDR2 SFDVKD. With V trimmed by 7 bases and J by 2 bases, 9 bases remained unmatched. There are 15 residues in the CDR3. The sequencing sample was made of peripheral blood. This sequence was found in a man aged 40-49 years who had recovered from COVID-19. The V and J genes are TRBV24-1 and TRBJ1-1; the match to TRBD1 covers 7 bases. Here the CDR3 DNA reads TGTGCCACCAGAAGTGCCGGGACAGCTAACACTGAAGCTTTCTTT. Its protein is CATRSAGTANTEAFF.